This TCR beta chain was identified during a study of molecular identifiers for immune sequencing clone quantification. Whole-study results and caveats: In naive cells, under 1% of molecules belonged to clones above 20 RNA copies, against over 99% in effector cells.

TCRdb recomputed calls from the PCR reads with MiXCR, one row per CDR3 protein. The sample records about 640,000 distinct CDR3 sequences, approximately 20% being singletons. Between roughly 19,000 and 1,100,000 sorted cells, with 10%, 30% or 50% RNA, yielded naive CD8 libraries. Using a CD8+CD4-CCR7+CD45RA+ phenotype, naive CD8 T cells were sorted. CDR1 is SGDLS and CDR2 is YYNGEE in the germline V gene. The CDR3 sequence is 15 residues long. This clonotype was counted between two and nine times. What it binds is not known. Being one base from a much bigger clone, this may be a read error. The chain has TRBV9 and TRBJ2-3; D remains unclear. The sample comprised naive CD8+ T cells from blood, with Jurkat cell RNA spiked in. Subset here: FACS-sorted CD8+CD4-CCR7+CD45RA+ naive T cells. The clonotype comes from a human donor in good health. Some libraries in this study had Jurkat cell RNA spiked in. The CDR3 nucleotides are TGTGCCGGCAGCTCCGGCCAAACTAGCACAGATACGCAGTATTTT. This gives the protein CAGSSGQTSTDTQYF.